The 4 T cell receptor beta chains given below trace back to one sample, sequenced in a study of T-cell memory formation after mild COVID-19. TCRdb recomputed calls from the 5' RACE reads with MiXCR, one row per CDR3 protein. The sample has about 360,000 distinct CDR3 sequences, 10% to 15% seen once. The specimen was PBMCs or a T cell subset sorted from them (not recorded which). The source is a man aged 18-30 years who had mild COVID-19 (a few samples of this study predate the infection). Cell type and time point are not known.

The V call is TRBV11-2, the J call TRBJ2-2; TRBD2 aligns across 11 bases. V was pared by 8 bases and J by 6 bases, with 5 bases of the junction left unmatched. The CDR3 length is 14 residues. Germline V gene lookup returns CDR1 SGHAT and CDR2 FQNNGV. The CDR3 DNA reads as TGTGCCAGCTACACTAGCGGGGGAGCCGGGGAGCTGTTTTTT. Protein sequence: CASYTSGGAGELFF.

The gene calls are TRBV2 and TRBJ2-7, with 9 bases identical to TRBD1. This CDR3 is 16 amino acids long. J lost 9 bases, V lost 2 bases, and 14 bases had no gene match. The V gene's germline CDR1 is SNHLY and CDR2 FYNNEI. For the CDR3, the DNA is TGTGCCAGCAGTGAAACGGGACAGGGTCCGCTCTTGGGGCAGTACGTC. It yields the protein CASSETGQGPLLGQYV.

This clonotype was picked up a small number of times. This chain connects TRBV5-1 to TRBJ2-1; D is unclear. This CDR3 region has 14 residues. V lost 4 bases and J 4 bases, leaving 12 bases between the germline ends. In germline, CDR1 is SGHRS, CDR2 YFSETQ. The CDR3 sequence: CASSRGVFYNEQFF. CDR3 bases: TGCGCCAGCAGCCGAGGAGTCTTTTACAATGAGCAGTTCTTC. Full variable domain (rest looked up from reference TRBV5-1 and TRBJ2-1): KAGVTQTPRYLIKTRGQQVTLSCSPISGHRSVSWYQQTPGQGLQFLFEYFSETQRNKGNFPGRFSGRQFSNSRSEMNVSTLELGDSALYLCASSRGVFYNEQFFGPGTRLTVL.

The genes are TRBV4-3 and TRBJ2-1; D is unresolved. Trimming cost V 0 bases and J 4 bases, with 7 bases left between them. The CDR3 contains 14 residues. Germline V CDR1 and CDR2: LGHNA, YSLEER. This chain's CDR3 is CASSQEVRYNEQFF. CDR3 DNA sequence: TGCGCCAGCAGCCAAGAAGTGAGGTACAATGAGCAGTTCTTC.